Each of the 2 T cell receptor beta chains below was sequenced from the same sample in a study of cytomegalovirus exposure and HLA in healthy donors (dated by TCRdb to between 2016 and 2019). The library was produced with the immunoSEQ multiplex PCR assay. TCRdb carries this immuneACCESS record with in-frame sequences only. Its versions omit some clonotypes, under half of them owing to an unresolved V gene in the studies checked, with the rest unexplained. This sample has roughly 64,000 clones in its table, and about 95% of those were observed once. Almost 6% of the sample comes from the top ten. Sequencing input: PBMCs. The origin of the receptors is a woman aged 18-29 years in good health and CMV-seropositive.

The chain has TRBV7-3 and TRBJ2-7; D not resolved. Trimming took off 5 bases at V and 7 bases at J, with 9 bases between the two ends. The CDR3 is 11 amino acids. CDR1 is SGHTA, CDR2 FQGTGA, per germline. The chain's CDR3 is CASSPVREQYF. CDR3 nucleotide sequence: TGTGCCAGCAGCCCCGTCAGGGAGCAGTACTTC.

The rearrangement uses TRBV15 and TRBJ2-7; 9 bases match TRBD2. Trimming cost V 0 bases and J 3 bases; bases outside gene matches: 9. From germline, CDR1 is LNHNV and CDR2 YYDKDF (reference sequence). This CDR3 comprises 17 residues. CDR3 residues: CATSRERPAGGIYEQYF. CDR3 nucleotides: TGTGCCACCAGCAGAGAACGGCCAGCGGGGGGAATCTACGAGCAGTACTTC.